Each of the 14 T cell receptor beta chains below was sequenced from the same sample in a study of blood T cell repertoires in COVID-19. Produced via immunoSEQ multiplex PCR; TCRdb's table is partial and in-frame only. The sample yields 220,000 or so clones, approximately 90% seen once. Material for sequencing was PBMCs or T cells enriched from blood (not recorded which). The receptor source for this set is a woman aged 18-29 years in a cohort exposed to, infected with or recovered from COVID-19 (not recorded which).

The V call is TRBV6-6, the J call TRBJ1-2; D might be TRBD1 (5 bases). This CDR3 has 12 amino acids. V was clipped by 7 bases and J by 4 bases, with 10 bases between them. From germline, CDR1 is MNHNY and CDR2 SVGAGI (reference sequence). Written as DNA, the CDR3 is TGTGCCAGCACCGGGGGGGTCTATGGCTACACCTTC. Protein product: CASTGGVYGYTF.

The genes are TRBV27 and TRBJ2-7; 9 nucleotides match TRBD2. From germline, CDR1 is MNHEY and CDR2 SMNVEV (reference sequence). The CDR3 has 16 amino acids. V shed 8 bases and J 5 bases; nucleotides not matched to a gene: 16. The CDR3 DNA sequence: TGTGCCAGCTCATGGGCAGGGCTAGCGGGAAATAACGAGCAGTACTTC. It specifies CASSWAGLAGNNEQYF.

This chain joins TRBV28 and TRBJ1-2; no clear D. This CDR3 region has 16 residues. V was trimmed by 3 bases and J by 0 bases, leaving 14 bases between them. Germline V CDR1 and CDR2: MDHEN, SYDVKM. CDR3 residues: CASSLRTDLTNYGYTF. CDR3 bases: TGTGCCAGCAGTTTGCGAACAGATTTAACTAACTATGGCTACACCTTC.

This chain links TRBV18 with TRBJ2-3; D possibly corresponds to TRBD2 (7 bases). The CDR3 consists of 16 residues. Trimming cost V 0 bases and J 2 bases, with 12 bases left between them. The V gene's germline CDR1 is KGHSH and CDR2 LQKENI. CDR3 region: CASSPPARGATDTQYF. CDR3 coding DNA: TGTGCCAGCTCACCACCGGCCCGGGGGGCCACAGATACGCAGTATTTT.

The count of this clone is one. The chain couples TRBV12-5 to TRBJ2-2; 10 bases map to TRBD1. Unmatched junction bases numbered 16, after V lost 2 bases and J lost 7 bases. CDR1 LGHNT and CDR2 FRNRAP come from the germline V gene. The CDR3 spans 19 residues. CDR3 sequence: CASGLFAFRDRGRGGELFF. CDR3 DNA sequence: TGTGCTAGTGGTTTGTTCGCCTTCCGGGACAGGGGACGGGGCGGGGAGCTGTTTTTT.

This clone has only one observation. V is TRBV7-9 and J is TRBJ1-6, with D possibly TRBD1 on 5 matching bases. Germline values: CDR1 SEHNR, CDR2 FQNEAQ (reference sequence). The CDR3 is 19 residues long. The germline V and J ends were trimmed by 5 bases and 9 bases, with 29 bases remaining between them. The CDR3 region is CASSLTLGGGSGSGSPLHF. The CDR3 coding sequence is TGTGCCAGCAGCCTGACTCTCGGGGGGGGATCTGGATCAGGTTCACCCCTCCACTTT.

The V gene is TRBV6-5, the J gene TRBJ1-1, with a weak D call TRBD1 (6 bases). Germline loops: CDR1 MNHEY, CDR2 SVGAGI. CDR3 length equals 14 residues. Trimming shortened V by 4 bases and J by 3 bases, and 12 bases separated the two germline ends. The CDR3: CASSSQGKDTEAFF. As DNA, the CDR3 is TGTGCCAGCAGTTCACAGGGTAAAGACACTGAAGCTTTCTTT.

The chain carries TRBV7-3 and TRBJ2-1; the match to TRBD1 covers 7 bases. Germline CDR1 SGHTA, CDR2 FQGTGA. The CDR3 is 12 amino acids. V gave up 4 bases and J gave up 8 bases; unmatched junction bases: 2. This CDR3 reads CASSSTGYEQFF. CDR3 DNA sequence: TGTGCCAGCAGCTCGACAGGGTATGAGCAGTTCTTC.

This clone was seen once. The chain carries TRBV7-8 and TRBJ2-1; 10 nucleotides agree with TRBD2. This CDR3 has 16 residues. Per germline, CDR1 SGHVS and CDR2 FQNEAQ. With V trimmed by 5 bases and J by 8 bases, 12 bases remained unmatched. This CDR3 reads CASSGGQLAGVDEQFF. In DNA, the CDR3 is TGTGCCAGCAGCGGCGGTCAGCTAGCGGGAGTCGATGAGCAGTTCTTC.

The chain uses TRBV28 and TRBJ2-1; D is undetermined. CDR3 length: 12 amino acids. V was shortened by 5 bases and J by 7 bases, with 9 bases between the two germline ends. CDR1 MDHEN and CDR2 SYDVKM come from the germline V gene. The DNA of the CDR3 is TGTGCCAGCAGTGCGTCTTGGAATGAGCAGTTCTTC. Translation gives CASSASWNEQFF.

The gene calls are TRBV7-2 and TRBJ1-2; D remains ambiguous. From germline, CDR1 is SGHTA and CDR2 FQGNSA. The CDR3 has 15 amino acids. V was shortened by 4 bases and J by 4 bases, with 16 bases between the two germline ends. The CDR3 spells CASSSYGDVSYGYTF. CDR3 in DNA: TGTGCCAGCAGCTCATACGGGGATGTTTCCTATGGCTACACCTTC.

The chain recombines TRBV3-1 (or the pseudogene TRBV3-2) with TRBJ1-1, with 9 bases lining up with TRBD1. Germline V gene lookup returns CDR1 LGHDT and CDR2 YNNKEL (reference sequence). Trimming removed 3 bases from V and 7 bases from J; junction bases left unmatched: 6. There are 14 residues in the CDR3. CDR3 region: CASSHRDRVIEAFF. The CDR3 DNA reads as TGTGCCAGCAGCCACCGGGACAGGGTAATTGAAGCTTTCTTT.

This rearrangement joins TRBV5-5 to TRBJ2-5, with 7 nucleotides matching TRBD1. Germline loops: CDR1 SGHKS, CDR2 YYEKEE (reference sequence). With V trimmed by 6 bases and J by 2 bases, 7 bases remained unmatched. CDR3 length: 14 residues. The chain's CDR3 is CASTLLTGQETQYF. For the CDR3, the DNA is TGTGCCAGCACCCTATTGACAGGGCAAGAGACCCAGTACTTC.

The V and J genes are TRBV5-1 and TRBJ2-1; 7 bases agree with TRBD2. V trimming: 5 bases; J trimming: 4 bases; junction bases outside the gene matches: 6. Germline-derived CDR1 and CDR2 are SGHRS and YFSETQ. CDR3 length: 14 amino acids. The CDR3 DNA reads as TGCGCCAGCAGATTCCAGCGGGATTACAATGAGCAGTTCTTC. It specifies CASRFQRDYNEQFF. The full variable domain, in which reference TRBV5-1 and TRBJ2-1 provide the parts outside the CDR3, is KAGVTQTPRYLIKTRGQQVTLSCSPISGHRSVSWYQQTPGQGLQFLFEYFSETQRNKGNFPGRFSGRQFSNSRSEMNVSTLELGDSALYLCASRFQRDYNEQFFGPGTRLTVL.